This record looks at one T cell receptor (beta chain) sequence and its context. Its antigen is not identified. These data come from a study of shared clonotypes between healthy human individuals. Findings and caveats of the study: For sorted subsets, rarefaction showed incomplete sequencing despite large depth.

Deep-level assay runs were performed. Repertoires were generated with immunoSEQ multiplex PCR, while TCRdb's copy carries only in-frame clones and drops some. The sample lists about 2 million clones; 85% to 95% were seen once. CD45RO-negative, CCR7-positively selected cells formed the naive CD8 fraction, excluding terminally differentiated effector memory CD45RA+ cells. Adults of Caucasian background living in Nashville, Tennessee made up all donors. V gave up 6 bases and J gave up 5 bases, with 13 bases separating them. Germline CDR1 reads SEHNR; CDR2 reads FQNEAQ (reference sequence). The CDR3 runs 13 residues.

The chain combines TRBV7-9 with TRBJ2-5; tentative D call: TRBD1 (7 bases). The sequencing input was naive CD8+ T cells sorted from blood. The clonotype originates from a young man in good health. The CDR3 loop reads CASRYRGGETQYF. The CDR3 DNA reads TGTGCCAGCAGATACAGGGGAGGCGAGACCCAGTACTTC.